This T cell receptor (beta chain) was sequenced for a study of blood T cell repertoires in COVID-19. Assay: immunoSEQ multiplex PCR; the TCRdb copy retains only in-frame clones and omits some. The table lists some 380,000 clones, approximately 89% of them singletons. Self-reported history from a screening survey and questionnaire set each donor's cohort. The V end lost 2 bases, the J end lost 3 bases, and 18 bases lay between the germline ends. The CDR3 length is 16 residues. From germline, CDR1 is SGHRS and CDR2 YFSETQ. V gene TRBV5-1 combines with J gene TRBJ2-7; weak D call: TRBD1 (5 bases). The sequenced sample was PBMCs or T cells enriched from blood (not recorded which). The receptor was isolated from a man younger than 40 who had recovered from COVID-19. This CDR3 is CASSFFGAMMDYEQYF. In nucleotides, the CDR3 is TGCGCCAGCAGCTTTTTTGGGGCGATGATGGACTACGAGCAGTACTTC.